Listed here are 11 T cell receptor beta chains from one sample, sequenced in a study of T cell changes during pregnancy in multiple sclerosis. Repertoires were generated with immunoSEQ multiplex PCR, while TCRdb's copy carries only in-frame clones and drops some. The sample carries about 69,000 clones, 80% to 90% recorded once. The sequencing used peripheral blood, collected before pregnancy. These receptors were taken from a female donor with multiple sclerosis, enrolled in a pregnancy study.

This chain uses TRBV5-1 with TRBJ2-1; 9 positions agree with TRBD1. Trimming cost V 4 bases and J 2 bases; bases outside gene matches: 4. The CDR3 runs 15 residues. Germline CDR1 reads SGHRS; CDR2 reads YFSETQ. The CDR3 loop is CASSLGQGTYNEQFF. CDR3 nucleotides: TGCGCCAGCAGCCTGGGACAGGGCACCTACAATGAGCAGTTCTTC.

CDR3 coding DNA: TGCGCCAGCTATACTTGGGACACCAACTATGGCTACACCTTC. It specifies CASYTWDTNYGYTF. The chain employs TRBV10-2 and TRBJ1-2; maybe TRBD1 (6 bases). V lost 8 bases and J 2 bases, leaving 15 bases between the germline ends. The CDR3 extends over 14 amino acids. CDR1 is WSHSY, CDR2 SAAADI, per germline.

V and J are TRBV5-1 and TRBJ1-5, with 7 bases aligning to TRBD1. Germline CDR1 reads SGHRS; CDR2 reads YFSETQ. The V segment lost 6 bases and the J segment 4 bases; nucleotides outside the gene matches: 7. This CDR3 is 14 amino acids long. The CDR3 sequence is CASTRQGGNQPQHF. CDR3 DNA: TGCGCCAGCACCCGACAGGGCGGTAATCAGCCCCAGCATTTT.

CDR3 in DNA: TGTGCCTGGAGTAGGCGGGGGCTTTCCGGGGAGCTGTTTTTT. Amino acid sequence: CAWSRRGLSGELFF. The chain links TRBV30 to TRBJ2-2; a possible D gene is TRBD2 (7 bases). V was shortened by 2 bases and J by 6 bases, with 13 bases between the two germline ends. The CDR3 totals 14 residues. The V gene's germline CDR1 is GTSNPN and CDR2 SVGIG (reference sequence).

The count of this clone is one. The genes are TRBV9 and TRBJ1-3, with 7 bases matching TRBD1. The CDR3 extends over 15 amino acids. Unmatched junction bases numbered 4, after V lost 0 bases and J lost 4 bases. Looked up from germline, CDR1 is SGDLS and CDR2 is YYNGEE. CDR3 region: CASSVGGTVGNTIYF. CDR3 nucleotide sequence: TGTGCCAGCAGCGTAGGTGGGACAGTAGGAAACACCATATATTTT.

The chain carries TRBV7-3 and TRBJ1-1; a possible D gene is TRBD1 (5 bases). Germline CDR1 reads SGHTA; CDR2 reads FQGTGA. V lost 4 bases, J lost 8 bases, and 14 bases lay in between. CDR3 length: 13 residues. The CDR3, as DNA: TGTGCCAGCAGCTATAACCCGACAGAAGAAGCTTTCTTT. This gives the protein CASSYNPTEEAFF.

This clone was seen only once. V is TRBV7-2 and J is TRBJ1-2; 7 nucleotides agree with TRBD1. This CDR3 has 18 residues. The germline V gene has CDR1 SGHTA and CDR2 FQGNSA. Trimming at V came to 1 base and at J to 8 bases, leaving 19 bases not matched to a gene. CDR3 sequence reads: CASSLVGRAGGSSGGYTF. DNA for the CDR3: TGTGCCAGCAGCTTAGTAGGTCGGGCAGGGGGTAGCTCTGGAGGCTACACCTTC.

This sequence joins TRBV11-3 and TRBJ1-1; D is perhaps TRBD1 (5 bases). Germline V CDR1 and CDR2: SGHNT, YENEEA. Trimming removed 3 bases at V and 4 bases at J, with 12 bases between. The CDR3 has 14 residues. The CDR3 sequence is CASSFQGGSTEAFF. The CDR3 nucleotides are TGTGCCAGCAGCTTTCAGGGAGGGAGCACTGAAGCTTTCTTT.

The chain employs TRBV7-3 and TRBJ2-7; 9 nucleotides agree with TRBD1. Germline trimming cut 3 bases from V and 10 bases from J; bases unmatched to any gene: 13. CDR3 length: 15 residues. Germline CDR1 SGHTA, CDR2 FQGTGA. In nucleotides, the CDR3 is TGTGCCAGCAGCTTGAAACCGGACAGGGGAAAGGGACAGTACTTC. This codes for CASSLKPDRGKGQYF.

The J gene is TRBJ2-5, the V gene TRBV30; 10 bases agree with TRBD2. CDR1 is GTSNPN and CDR2 is SVGIG in the germline V gene (reference sequence). The junction had 6 bases not matched to a gene; V was cut back by 8 bases and J by 3 bases. This CDR3 contains 13 residues. The CDR3 DNA is TGTGCCCAAGGGAGCGGGAGGGAAGAGACCCAGTACTTC. Translating gives CAQGSGREETQYF.

The V and J genes are TRBV9 and TRBJ1-3; unclear D gene. The V and J ends lost 3 bases and 0 bases respectively, with 10 bases between them. The V gene's germline CDR1 is SGDLS and CDR2 YYNGEE. The CDR3 covers 15 residues. CDR3 DNA: TGTGCCAGCAGCGCTAGAGCTTTCTCTGGAAACACCATATATTTT. Amino acid sequence: CASSARAFSGNTIYF.